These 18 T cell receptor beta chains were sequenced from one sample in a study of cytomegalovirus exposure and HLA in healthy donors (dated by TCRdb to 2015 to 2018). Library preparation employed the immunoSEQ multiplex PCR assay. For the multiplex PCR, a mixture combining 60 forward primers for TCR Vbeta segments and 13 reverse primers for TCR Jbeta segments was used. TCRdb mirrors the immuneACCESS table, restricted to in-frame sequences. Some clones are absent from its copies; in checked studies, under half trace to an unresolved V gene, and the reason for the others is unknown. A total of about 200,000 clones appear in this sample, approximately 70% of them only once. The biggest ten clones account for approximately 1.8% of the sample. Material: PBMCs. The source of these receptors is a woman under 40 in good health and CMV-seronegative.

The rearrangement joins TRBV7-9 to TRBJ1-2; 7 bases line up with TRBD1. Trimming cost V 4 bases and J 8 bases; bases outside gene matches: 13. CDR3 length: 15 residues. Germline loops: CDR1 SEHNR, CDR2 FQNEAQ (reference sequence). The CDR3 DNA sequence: TGTGCCAGCAGCTCCCGGGACAGTCCACCTGACGGCTACACCTTC. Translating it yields CASSSRDSPPDGYTF.

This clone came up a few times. CDR3 DNA sequence: TGTGCCAGCAGTTTCCTTGGCGGGGGGGCTGAGTACAAGACCCAGTACTTC. Translated, it gives CASSFLGGGAEYKTQYF. The chain has TRBV27 and TRBJ2-5; 9 bases match TRBD2. J was trimmed by 6 bases and V by 3 bases; bases with no gene match: 14. Looked up from germline, CDR1 is MNHEY and CDR2 is SMNVEV (reference sequence). The CDR3 contains 17 residues.

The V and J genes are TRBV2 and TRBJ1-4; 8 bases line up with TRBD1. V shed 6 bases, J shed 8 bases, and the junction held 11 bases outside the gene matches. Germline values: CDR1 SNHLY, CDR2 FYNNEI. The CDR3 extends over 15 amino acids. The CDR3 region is CASRFDRGAGEKLFF. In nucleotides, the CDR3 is TGTGCCAGCAGATTCGACAGGGGTGCCGGAGAAAAACTGTTTTTT.

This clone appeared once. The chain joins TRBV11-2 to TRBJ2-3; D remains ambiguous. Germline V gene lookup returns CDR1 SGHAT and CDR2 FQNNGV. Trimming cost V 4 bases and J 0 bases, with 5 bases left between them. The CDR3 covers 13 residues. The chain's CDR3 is CASSSPSTDTQYF. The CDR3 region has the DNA TGTGCCAGCAGCTCTCCTAGCACAGATACGCAGTATTTT.

CDR3 residues: CARTSSPLHF. Written as DNA, the CDR3 is TGTGCCAGAACGAGTTCACCCCTCCACTTT. The chain is built from TRBV5-3 and TRBJ1-6; D is undetermined. TRBV5-3 is placed among ORFs of uncertain function. This CDR3 has 10 amino acids. V lost 6 bases and J lost 9, with 4 bases in between.

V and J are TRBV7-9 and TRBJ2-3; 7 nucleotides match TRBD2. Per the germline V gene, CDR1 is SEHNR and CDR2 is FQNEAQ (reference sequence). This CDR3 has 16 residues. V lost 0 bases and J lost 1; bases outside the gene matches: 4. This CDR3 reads CASSLALSGGTDTQYF. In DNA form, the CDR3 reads TGTGCCAGCAGCTTAGCGCTAAGCGGGGGCACAGATACGCAGTATTTT.

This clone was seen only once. CDR3 region: CSARTGRGYTF. DNA of the CDR3: TGCAGTGCCCGGACAGGTCGCGGCTACACCTTC. J is TRBJ1-2 and V is TRBV20-1, with 7 positions matching TRBD1. Germline CDR1 DFQATT, CDR2 SNEGSKA (reference sequence). The CDR3 has 11 amino acids. Trimming removed 6 bases from V and 8 bases from J; junction bases left unmatched: 6.

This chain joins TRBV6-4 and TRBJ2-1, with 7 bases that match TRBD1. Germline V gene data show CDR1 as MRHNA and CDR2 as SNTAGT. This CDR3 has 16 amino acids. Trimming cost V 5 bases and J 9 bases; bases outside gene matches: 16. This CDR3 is CASSREGGAPPGEQFF. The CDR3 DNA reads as TGTGCCAGCAGTCGAGAAGGGGGCGCACCCCCGGGTGAGCAGTTCTTC.

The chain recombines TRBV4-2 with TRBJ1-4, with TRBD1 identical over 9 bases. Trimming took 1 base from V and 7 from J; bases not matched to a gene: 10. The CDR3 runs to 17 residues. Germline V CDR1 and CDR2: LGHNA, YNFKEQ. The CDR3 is CASSQALPGQGSEKLFF. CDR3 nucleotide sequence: TGTGCCAGCAGCCAAGCCCTTCCTGGACAGGGGTCTGAAAAACTGTTTTTT.

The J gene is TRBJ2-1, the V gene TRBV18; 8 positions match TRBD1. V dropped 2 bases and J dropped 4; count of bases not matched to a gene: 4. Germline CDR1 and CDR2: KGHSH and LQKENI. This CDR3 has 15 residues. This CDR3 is CASSPLDREYNEQFF. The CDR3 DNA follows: TGTGCCAGCTCACCATTGGACAGGGAGTACAATGAGCAGTTCTTC.

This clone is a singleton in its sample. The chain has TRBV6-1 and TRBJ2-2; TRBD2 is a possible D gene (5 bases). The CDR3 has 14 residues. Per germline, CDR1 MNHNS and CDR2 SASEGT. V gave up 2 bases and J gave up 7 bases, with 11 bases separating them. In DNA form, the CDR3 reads TGTGCCAGCAGTGAAATATCGGGGATCGGGGAGCTGTTTTTT. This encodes CASSEISGIGELFF.

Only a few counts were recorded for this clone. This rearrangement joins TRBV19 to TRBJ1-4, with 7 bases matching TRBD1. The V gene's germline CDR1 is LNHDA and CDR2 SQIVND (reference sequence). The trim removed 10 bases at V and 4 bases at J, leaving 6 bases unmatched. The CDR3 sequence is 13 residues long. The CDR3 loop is CATRDRNNEKLFF. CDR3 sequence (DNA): TGTGCCACCCGGGACAGAAATAATGAAAAACTGTTTTTT.

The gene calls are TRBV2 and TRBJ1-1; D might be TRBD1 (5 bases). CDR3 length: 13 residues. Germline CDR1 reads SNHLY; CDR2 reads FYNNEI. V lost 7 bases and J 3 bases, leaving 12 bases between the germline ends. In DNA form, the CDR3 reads TGTGCCAGCAAGGCGGGGGGGTACACTGAAGCTTTCTTT. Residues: CASKAGGYTEAFF.

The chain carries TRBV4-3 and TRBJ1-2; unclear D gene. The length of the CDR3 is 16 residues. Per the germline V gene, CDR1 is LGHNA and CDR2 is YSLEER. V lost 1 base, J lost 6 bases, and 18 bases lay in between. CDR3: CASSQGPGSNGDGYTF. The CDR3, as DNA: TGCGCCAGCAGCCAAGGTCCCGGGTCTAACGGGGATGGCTACACCTTC.

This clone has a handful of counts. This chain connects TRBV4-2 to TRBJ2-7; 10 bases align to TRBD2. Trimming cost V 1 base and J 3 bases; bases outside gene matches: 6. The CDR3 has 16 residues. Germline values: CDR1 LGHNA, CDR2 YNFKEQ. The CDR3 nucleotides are TGTGCCAGCAGCCAAGGACTAGCGGGCAAGATCTACGAGCAGTACTTC. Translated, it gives CASSQGLAGKIYEQYF.

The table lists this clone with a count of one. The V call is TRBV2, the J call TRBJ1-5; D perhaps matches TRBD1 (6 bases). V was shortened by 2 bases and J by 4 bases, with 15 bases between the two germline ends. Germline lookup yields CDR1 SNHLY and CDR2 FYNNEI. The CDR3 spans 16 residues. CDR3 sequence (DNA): TGTGCCAGCAGTGAACGGGACATTGTCCTGAATCAGCCCCAGCATTTT. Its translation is CASSERDIVLNQPQHF.

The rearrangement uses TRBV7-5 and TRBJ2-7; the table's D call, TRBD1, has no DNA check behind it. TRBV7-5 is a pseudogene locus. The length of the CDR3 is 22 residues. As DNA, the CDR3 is TGTGTCAGAAGCTTAGTACCCTTCCGGGGACAGAAGGAAGAGGACAACTCCTACGAGCAGTACTTC. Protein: CVRSLVPFRGQKEEDNSYEQYF.

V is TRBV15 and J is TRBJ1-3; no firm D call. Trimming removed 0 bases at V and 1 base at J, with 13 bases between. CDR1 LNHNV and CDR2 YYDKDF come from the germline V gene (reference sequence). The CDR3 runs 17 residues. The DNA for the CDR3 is TGTGCCACCAGCAGAGATCTGGCAGGCGGGTCTGGAAACACCATATATTTT. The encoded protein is CATSRDLAGGSGNTIYF.